A selection of T cell receptor beta chains follows, all from one sample in a study of Graves' ophthalmopathy and Graves' hyperthyroidism. TCRdb passed the multiplex PCR reads through MiXCR, listing each CDR3 protein once. The sample records 740,000 or so distinct CDR3 sequences, approximately 40% being singletons. Sequencing was done on a sample of peripheral blood. These receptors were obtained from an adult man with Graves' ophthalmopathy. The CDR3 runs from the conserved cysteine through the conserved F or W. Only part of the rows carry a size: once, few, many, or a class if the clone is expanded.

clone size: NA
V gene: TRBV5-4
J gene: TRBJ2-5
CDR3 protein: CASSYSSGRRLETQYF

clone size: NA
V gene: TRBV7-9
J gene: TRBJ2-6
CDR3 protein: CAIRRGANVLTF

clone size: few
V gene: TRBV15
J gene: TRBJ2-5
CDR3 protein: CATSRDPPGWRRAETQYF

clone size: few
V gene: TRBV6-1
J gene: TRBJ1-5
CDR3 protein: CASSEERVTESTQHF

clone size: NA
V gene: TRBV10-3
J gene: TRBJ1-2
CDR3 protein: CASSSANTGVNGYTF

clone size: NA
V gene: TRBV6-6
J gene: TRBJ2-6
CDR3 protein: CASSTGTKSSGANVLTF

clone size: NA
V gene: TRBV7-6
J gene: TRBJ1-5
CDR3 protein: CASSLTQTGDQPQHF

clone size: few
V gene: TRBV20-1
J gene: TRBJ2-5
CDR3 protein: CSVAGGQETQYF

clone size: NA
V gene: TRBV20-1
J gene: TRBJ1-1
CDR3 protein: CSARGDLLGTEAFF

clone size: many
V gene: TRBV7-8
J gene: TRBJ1-1
CDR3 protein: CASSSRDSLVEAFF

clone size: NA
V gene: TRBV20-1
J gene: TRBJ2-2
CDR3 protein: CSARGQAAAGELFF

clone size: many
V gene: TRBV10-2
J gene: TRBJ2-7
CDR3 protein: CASSDGTENSYEQYF

clone size: few
V gene: TRBV2
J gene: TRBJ1-4
CDR3 protein: CASSKSQGTNEKLFF

clone size: NA
V gene: TRBV7-2
J gene: TRBJ2-5
CDR3 protein: CASSSPDRGQYETQYF

clone size: few
V gene: TRBV20-1
J gene: TRBJ2-5
CDR3 protein: CSAILIRQETQYF

clone size: NA
V gene: TRBV5-1
J gene: TRBJ2-7
CDR3 protein: CASKGDRGPYEQYF

clone size: once
V gene: TRBV14
J gene: TRBJ2-7
CDR3 protein: CASSQGWMYEQYF

clone size: few
V gene: TRBV6-6
J gene: TRBJ1-4
CDR3 protein: CATAGGNEKLFF

clone size: many
V gene: TRBV7-9
J gene: TRBJ2-7
CDR3 protein: CASTSTDPTTQYF

clone size: NA
V gene: TRBV10-3
J gene: TRBJ2-7
CDR3 protein: CASQGNSYEQYF